This passage covers 8 T cell receptor beta chains from one sample sequenced in a study of blood T cell repertoires in COVID-19. Sequencing was performed with immunoSEQ multiplex PCR; in TCRdb, only in-frame clones are kept and a portion is missing. The repertoire includes roughly 380,000 clones, roughly 86% of them detected once, and approximately 1% sits in the top ten. Input material: PBMCs or T cells enriched from blood (not recorded which). These receptors originate from a woman aged 25 to 39 who had been exposed to COVID-19.

The chain couples TRBV7-6 to TRBJ2-7, with 10 bases that match TRBD2. The V gene's germline CDR1 is SGHVS and CDR2 FNYEAQ. This CDR3 region has 15 residues. The J segment lost 0 bases and the V segment lost 4 bases, leaving 3 bases of the junction unmatched. CDR3 sequence (DNA): TGTGCCAGCAGCTCTAGCGGGGGTCCCTCCTACGAGCAGTACTTC. Its translation: CASSSSGGPSYEQYF.

The chain links TRBV28 to TRBJ2-3; 10 nucleotides align to TRBD2. Looked up from germline, CDR1 is MDHEN and CDR2 is SYDVKM. V was pared by 5 bases and J by 0 bases, with 2 bases of the junction left unmatched. The CDR3 loop spans 15 amino acids. This CDR3 is CASSPLAGSTDTQYF. DNA of the CDR3: TGTGCCAGCAGTCCACTAGCGGGGAGCACAGATACGCAGTATTTT.

This sequence joins TRBV6-6 and TRBJ2-3; possibly TRBD1 for D (6 bases). Germline-derived CDR1 and CDR2 are MNHNY and SVGAGI (reference sequence). This CDR3 comprises 14 residues. The ends were cut back, 1 base at V and 3 bases at J, with 8 bases in the middle. The CDR3 sequence is CASSYWQGTDTQYF. The CDR3 nucleotides are TGTGCCAGCAGTTACTGGCAGGGGACAGATACGCAGTATTTT.

The chain employs TRBV9 and TRBJ2-2, with TRBD1 identical over 9 bases. The CDR3 extends over 17 amino acids. The J segment lost 5 bases and the V segment lost 4 bases, leaving 12 bases of the junction unmatched. Germline V lookup: CDR1 SGDLS, CDR2 YYNGEE. CDR3 protein: CASSTFRLGQGTGELFF. In DNA, the CDR3 is TGTGCCAGCAGCACCTTCCGCCTGGGACAGGGAACCGGGGAGCTGTTTTTT.

The V gene is TRBV7-9, the J gene TRBJ2-1; 8 bases match TRBD2. The CDR3 runs to 18 residues. Per the germline V gene, CDR1 is SEHNR and CDR2 is FQNEAQ (reference sequence). J lost 0 bases, V lost 3 bases, and 10 bases had no gene match. Here the CDR3 DNA reads TGTGCCAGCAGCTTCGGTTCCGACGCGGGAGGCTCCTACAATGAGCAGTTCTTC. It is translated as CASSFGSDAGGSYNEQFF. Drawing the rest from reference TRBV7-9 and TRBJ2-1, the complete variable domain is DTGVSQNPRHKITKRGQNVTFRCDPISEHNRLYWYRQTLGQGPEFLTYFQNEAQLEKSRLLSDRFSAERPKGSFSTLEIQRTEQGDSAMYLCASSFGSDAGGSYNEQFFGPGTRLTVL.

The chain carries TRBV6-5 and TRBJ2-1; no firm D call. Per the germline V gene, CDR1 is MNHEY and CDR2 is SVGAGI. Between the trimmed V and J ends, which lost 2 bases and 3 bases, there was a span of 11 bases. This CDR3 has 15 residues. The CDR3 loop is CASSYTPTLYNEQFF. CDR3 coding DNA: TGTGCCAGCAGTTACACACCGACACTCTACAATGAGCAGTTCTTC.

The chain is built from TRBV9 and TRBJ1-3; D perhaps matches TRBD1 (6 bases). Germline V gene data show CDR1 as SGDLS and CDR2 as YYNGEE. The CDR3 runs 16 residues. The germline V and J ends were trimmed by 0 bases and 1 base, with 11 bases remaining between them. Here the CDR3 DNA reads TGTGCCAGCAGCGTAGAGGGGGGGAGTTCTGGAAACACCATATATTTT. It encodes CASSVEGGSSGNTIYF.

The genes are TRBV19 and TRBJ1-3; D uncertain. The CDR3 spans 17 residues. The germline gives CDR1 LNHDA, CDR2 SQIVND (reference sequence). The ends were cut back, 4 bases at V and 0 bases at J, with 16 bases in the middle. The CDR3 DNA reads as TGTGCCAGTAGTACAGTTGGTCCGACTAGCTCTGGAAACACCATATATTTT. Amino acid sequence: CASSTVGPTSSGNTIYF.